The clone carrying this T cell receptor (beta chain) showed up just a few times. The data stem from a study of regulatory T cells in long-lasting Graves disease. Study-wide background: A definition of persistent Graves' disease required over 5 years of antithyroid drugs plus positive TSH receptor antibodies.

This sample's time point: persistent/refractory GD, antithyroid drugs over 5 years with positive TRAb. Generation of the TCR library employed RNA extracted from PBMCs. From germline, CDR1 is MDHEN and CDR2 SYDVKM. The V end lost 3 bases, the J end lost 4 bases, and 12 bases lay between the germline ends. The CDR3 totals 14 residues. Relying on iRepertoire HTBI primers and Arm-PCR of CDR3 regions, the team built TCR beta libraries. TCRdb fed the multiplex PCR reads into MiXCR, producing one record per CDR3 protein. The sample includes approximately 500,000 distinct CDR3 sequences, 20% to 25% seen only once; the top ten take around 7%.

Sequenced material: peripheral blood mononuclear cells (PBMCs), taken when the disease was refractory, from a patient treated with antithyroid drugs. The TCR originated in a female donor with Graves disease. J is TRBJ1-2 and V is TRBV28; no definite D call. CDR3 DNA: TGTGCCAGCAGTTTTAGCCGAATTTCCTATGGCTACACCTTC. This codes for CASSFSRISYGYTF.